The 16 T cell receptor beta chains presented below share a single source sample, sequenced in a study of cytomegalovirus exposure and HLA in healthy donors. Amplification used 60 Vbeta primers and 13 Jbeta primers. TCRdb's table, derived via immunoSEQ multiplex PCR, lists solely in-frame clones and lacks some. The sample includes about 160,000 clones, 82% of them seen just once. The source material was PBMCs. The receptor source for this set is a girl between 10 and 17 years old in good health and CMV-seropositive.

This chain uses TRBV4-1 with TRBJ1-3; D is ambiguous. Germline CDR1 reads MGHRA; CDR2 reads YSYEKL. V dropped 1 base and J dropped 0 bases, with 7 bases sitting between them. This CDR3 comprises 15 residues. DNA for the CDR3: TGCGCCAGCAGCCAAGGAACAGTCTCTGGAAACACCATATATTTT. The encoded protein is CASSQGTVSGNTIYF.

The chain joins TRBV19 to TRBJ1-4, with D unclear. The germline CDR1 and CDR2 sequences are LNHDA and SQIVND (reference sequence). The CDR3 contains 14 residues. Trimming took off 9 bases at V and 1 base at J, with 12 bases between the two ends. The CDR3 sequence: CARILGKTNEKLFF. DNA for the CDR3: TGTGCCAGGATACTAGGGAAAACTAATGAAAAACTGTTTTTT.

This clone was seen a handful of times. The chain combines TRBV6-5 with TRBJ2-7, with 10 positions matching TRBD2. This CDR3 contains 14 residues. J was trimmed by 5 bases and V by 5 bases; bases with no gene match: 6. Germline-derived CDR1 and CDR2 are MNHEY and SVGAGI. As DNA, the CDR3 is TGTGCCAGCAGTCCACAAGCGGGAGGGAACGAGCAGTACTTC. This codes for CASSPQAGGNEQYF.

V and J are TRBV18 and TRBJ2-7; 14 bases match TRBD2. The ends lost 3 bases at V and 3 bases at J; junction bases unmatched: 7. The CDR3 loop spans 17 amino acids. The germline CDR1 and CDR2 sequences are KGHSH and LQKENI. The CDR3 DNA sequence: TGTGCCAGCTCACCGATGGGACTAGCGGGAGAGAACTACGAGCAGTACTTC. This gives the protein CASSPMGLAGENYEQYF.

CDR3 nucleotide sequence: TGTGCCTGGAGTGTAGGAGGCGCCGGGGAGCAGTACTTC. Its translation is CAWSVGGAGEQYF. This sequence joins TRBV30 and TRBJ2-7, with a weak D call TRBD2 (5 bases). V lost 0 bases and J 7 bases, leaving 13 bases between the germline ends. Germline V lookup: CDR1 GTSNPN, CDR2 SVGIG (reference sequence). This CDR3 spans 13 amino acids.

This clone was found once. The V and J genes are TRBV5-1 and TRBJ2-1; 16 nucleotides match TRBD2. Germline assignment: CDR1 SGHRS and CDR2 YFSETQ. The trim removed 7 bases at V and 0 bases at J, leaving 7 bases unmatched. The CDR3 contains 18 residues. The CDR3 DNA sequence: TGCGCCAGCGGACCGGGACTAGCGGGGGGGAGCTCCTACAATGAGCAGTTCTTC. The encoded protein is CASGPGLAGGSSYNEQFF.

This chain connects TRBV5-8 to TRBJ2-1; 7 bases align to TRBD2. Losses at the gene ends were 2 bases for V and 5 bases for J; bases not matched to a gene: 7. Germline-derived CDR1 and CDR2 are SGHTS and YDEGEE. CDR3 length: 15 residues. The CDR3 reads CASSLRLAPDNEQFF. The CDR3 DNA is TGTGCCAGCAGCTTAAGACTAGCACCTGACAATGAGCAGTTCTTC.

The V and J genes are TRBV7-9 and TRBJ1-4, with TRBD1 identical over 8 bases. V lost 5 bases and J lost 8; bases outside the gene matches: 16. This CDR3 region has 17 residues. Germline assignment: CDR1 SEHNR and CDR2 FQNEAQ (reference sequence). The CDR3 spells CASSPPQGNRGEEKLFF. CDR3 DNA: TGTGCCAGCAGCCCCCCCCAGGGGAACAGGGGGGAAGAAAAACTGTTTTTT.

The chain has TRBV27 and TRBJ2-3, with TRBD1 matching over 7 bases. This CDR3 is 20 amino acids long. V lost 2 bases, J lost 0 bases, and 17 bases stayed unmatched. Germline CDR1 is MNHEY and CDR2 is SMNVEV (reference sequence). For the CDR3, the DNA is TGTGCCAGCAGTTTAACACCCTCCCCGACAGGGCGCGAAAGCACAGATACGCAGTATTTT. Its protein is CASSLTPSPTGRESTDTQYF.

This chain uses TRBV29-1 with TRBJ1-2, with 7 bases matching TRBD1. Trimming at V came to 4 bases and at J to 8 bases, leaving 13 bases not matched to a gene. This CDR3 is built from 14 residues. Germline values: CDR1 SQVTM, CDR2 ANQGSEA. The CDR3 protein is CSVGRQGQSGGYTF. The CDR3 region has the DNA TGCAGCGTTGGACGACAGGGCCAATCGGGCGGCTACACCTTC.

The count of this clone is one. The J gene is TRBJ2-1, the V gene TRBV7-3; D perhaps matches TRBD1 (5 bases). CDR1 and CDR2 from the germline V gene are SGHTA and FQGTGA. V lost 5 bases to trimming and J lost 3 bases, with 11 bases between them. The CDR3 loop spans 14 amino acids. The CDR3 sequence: CASSKRGGYNEQFF. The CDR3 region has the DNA TGTGCCAGCAGCAAAAGGGGCGGCTACAATGAGCAGTTCTTC.

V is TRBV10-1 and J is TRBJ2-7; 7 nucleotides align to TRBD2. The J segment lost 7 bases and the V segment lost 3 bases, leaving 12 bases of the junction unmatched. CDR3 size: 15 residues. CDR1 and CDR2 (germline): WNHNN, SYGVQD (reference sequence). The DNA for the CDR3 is TGCGCCAGCAGTGATTGGACGGCGGGAGCGGGGGAGCAGTACTTC. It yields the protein CASSDWTAGAGEQYF.

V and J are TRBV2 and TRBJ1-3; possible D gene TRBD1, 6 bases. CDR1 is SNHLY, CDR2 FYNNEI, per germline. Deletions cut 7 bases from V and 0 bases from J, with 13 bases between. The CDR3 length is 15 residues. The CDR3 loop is CASTETGPSGNTIYF. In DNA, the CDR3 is TGTGCCAGCACTGAGACAGGACCCTCTGGAAACACCATATATTTT.

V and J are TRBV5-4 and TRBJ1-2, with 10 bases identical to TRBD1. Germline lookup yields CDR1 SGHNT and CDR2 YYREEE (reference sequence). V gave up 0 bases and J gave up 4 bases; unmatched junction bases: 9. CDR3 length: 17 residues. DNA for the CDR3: TGTGCCAGCAGCTTGGCTGGAGGGGACAGGGGCCTCTATGGCTACACCTTC. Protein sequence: CASSLAGGDRGLYGYTF.

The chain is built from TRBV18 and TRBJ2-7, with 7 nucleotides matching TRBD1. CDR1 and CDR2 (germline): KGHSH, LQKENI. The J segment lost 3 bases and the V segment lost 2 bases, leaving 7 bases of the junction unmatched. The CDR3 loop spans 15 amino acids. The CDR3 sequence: CASSPTGALDYEQYF. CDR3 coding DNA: TGTGCCAGCTCACCAACAGGGGCCCTAGACTACGAGCAGTACTTC.

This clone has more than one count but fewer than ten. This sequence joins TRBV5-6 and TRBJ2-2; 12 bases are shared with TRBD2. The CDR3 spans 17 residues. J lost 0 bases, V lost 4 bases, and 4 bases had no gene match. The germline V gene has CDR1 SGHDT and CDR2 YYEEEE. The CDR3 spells CASSPRLAGANTGELFF. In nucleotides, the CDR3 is TGTGCCAGCAGCCCTCGACTAGCGGGGGCGAACACCGGGGAGCTGTTTTTT.